Below are 10 T cell receptor beta chains sequenced from a single sample in a study of blood T cell repertoires in COVID-19. Produced via immunoSEQ multiplex PCR; TCRdb's table is partial and in-frame only. In the table there are under 200,000 clones, over 75% of which are singletons. Sequencing was done on a sample of peripheral blood. The receptor source for this set is a man between 65 and 79 years old with active or convalescent COVID-19.

J is TRBJ2-1 and V is TRBV5-1; possible D gene TRBD1, 6 bases. Trimming cost V 0 bases and J 0 bases, with 10 bases left between them. Germline V gene lookup returns CDR1 SGHRS and CDR2 YFSETQ. This CDR3 is 16 amino acids long. The DNA for the CDR3 is TGCGCCAGCAGCTTGGGACAAGGGGGCTCCTACAATGAGCAGTTCTTC. Translated: CASSLGQGGSYNEQFF. The full variable domain, with the rest looked up from reference TRBV5-1 and TRBJ2-1, is KAGVTQTPRYLIKTRGQQVTLSCSPISGHRSVSWYQQTPGQGLQFLFEYFSETQRNKGNFPGRFSGRQFSNSRSEMNVSTLELGDSALYLCASSLGQGGSYNEQFFGPGTRLTVL.

The rearrangement uses TRBV7-9 and TRBJ2-7; D is unresolved. This CDR3 has 12 residues. V shed 6 bases and J shed 3 bases, with 9 bases lying between them. Germline V lookup: CDR1 SEHNR, CDR2 FQNEAQ (reference sequence). CDR3 DNA sequence: TGTGCCAGCAGTCGCACGGGCTACGAGCAGTACTTC. The encoded protein is CASSRTGYEQYF.

J is TRBJ2-7 and V is TRBV2; TRBD2 matches at 7 bases. Germline values: CDR1 SNHLY, CDR2 FYNNEI. The length of the CDR3 is 15 residues. V gave up 6 bases and J gave up 0 bases; unmatched junction bases: 8. CDR3 amino acids: CASSSGAGGSYEQYF. The CDR3 DNA follows: TGTGCCAGCAGCAGCGGGGCAGGCGGCTCCTACGAGCAGTACTTC.

V usage is TRBV3-1 (or the pseudogene TRBV3-2) and J usage is TRBJ2-2; possible D gene TRBD2, 6 bases. CDR3 length: 13 residues. Germline CDR1 is LGHDT and CDR2 is YNNKEL (reference sequence). V was trimmed by 4 bases and J by 5 bases, leaving 8 bases between them. The CDR3 nucleotides read TGTGCCAGCAGCCTTCTAGCGACCGGGGAGCTGTTTTTT. Translated, it gives CASSLLATGELFF.

The chain couples TRBV5-4 to TRBJ1-3; TRBD1 aligns across 7 bases. CDR3 size: 15 residues. From germline, CDR1 is SGHNT and CDR2 YYREEE (reference sequence). After removal of 1 base from V and 4 bases from J, the junction contained 5 bases not matched to a gene. The CDR3 region is CASSLLTGKGNTIYF. The CDR3 region has the DNA TGTGCCAGCAGCTTGTTGACAGGGAAAGGAAACACCATATATTTT.

The chain links TRBV29-1 to TRBJ1-5; weak D call: TRBD1 (5 bases). This CDR3 has 13 residues. Germline assignment: CDR1 SQVTM and CDR2 ANQGSEA. Trimming shortened V by 6 bases and J by 2 bases, and 11 bases separated the two germline ends. CDR3 nucleotide sequence: TGCAGCGTGGGGCAACAGCGCAATCAGCCCCAGCATTTT. Residues: CSVGQQRNQPQHF.

The genes are TRBV6-2 or TRBV6-3 and TRBJ2-3; a weak D match, TRBD2 (6 bases). Trimming stripped 6 bases from V and 2 bases from J, with 15 bases between. The CDR3 has 15 amino acids. Germline loops: CDR1 MNHEY, CDR2 SVGEGT. CDR3 DNA sequence: TGTGCCAGCAGCACGGTGGGGGGAAACACAGATACGCAGTATTTT. This gives the protein CASSTVGGNTDTQYF.

The chain has TRBV6-2 or TRBV6-3 and TRBJ2-7, with 7 nucleotides matching TRBD2. Trimming removed 5 bases from V and 3 bases from J; junction bases left unmatched: 4. This CDR3 is 13 amino acids long. Germline CDR1 and CDR2: MNHEY and SVGEGT. CDR3 residues: CASSPGTNYEQYF. CDR3 nucleotide sequence: TGTGCCAGCAGTCCCGGGACTAACTACGAGCAGTACTTC.

The genes are TRBV5-1 and TRBJ2-1, with D perhaps TRBD2 (5 bases). Looked up from germline, CDR1 is SGHRS and CDR2 is YFSETQ. Between the trimmed V and J ends, which lost 1 base and 10 bases, there was a span of 18 bases. The length of the CDR3 is 15 residues. CDR3 sequence (DNA): TGCGCCAGCAGCTTGCGGCTAGCCCAAACCCGGGAGCAGTTCTTC. Translation: CASSLRLAQTREQFF.

This clone occurred once. The chain employs TRBV24-1 and TRBJ2-1, with 10 bases that match TRBD2. The CDR3 runs 16 residues. J lost 5 bases, V lost 3 bases, and 6 bases had no gene match. Germline loops: CDR1 KGHDR, CDR2 SFDVKD. CDR3 loop: CATSDRTSGPNNEQFF. CDR3 DNA sequence: TGTGCCACCAGTGATCGGACTAGCGGACCTAACAATGAGCAGTTCTTC.